This T cell receptor (beta chain) was obtained from a study of blood T cell repertoires in COVID-19. Profiling relied on immunoSEQ multiplex PCR, and the TCRdb table lists in-frame clones only, not all of them. The sample lists about 350,000 clones, roughly nine tenths seen once, with over 3.5% in the top ten. The sample taken for sequencing was peripheral blood. This clonotype was sampled from a woman in her sixties with COVID-19, enrolled during active disease.

In DNA form, the CDR3 reads TGTGCCAGCAGCTTAGGGGGGACAGGGGGCTCCTACAATGAGCAGTTCTTC. This translates into CASSLGGTGGSYNEQFF. The chain employs TRBV7-6 and TRBJ2-1; 11 bases map to TRBD1. CDR3 length: 17 amino acids. The ends lost 1 base at V and 0 bases at J; junction bases unmatched: 2. Germline V gene data show CDR1 as SGHVS and CDR2 as FNYEAQ. The full variable domain, its missing parts supplied by reference TRBV7-6 and TRBJ2-1, is GAGVSQSPRYKVTKRGQDVALRCDPISGHVSLYWYRQALGQGPEFLTYFNYEAQQDKSGLPNDRFSAERPEGSISTLTIQRTEQRDSAMYRCASSLGGTGGSYNEQFFGPGTRLTVL.